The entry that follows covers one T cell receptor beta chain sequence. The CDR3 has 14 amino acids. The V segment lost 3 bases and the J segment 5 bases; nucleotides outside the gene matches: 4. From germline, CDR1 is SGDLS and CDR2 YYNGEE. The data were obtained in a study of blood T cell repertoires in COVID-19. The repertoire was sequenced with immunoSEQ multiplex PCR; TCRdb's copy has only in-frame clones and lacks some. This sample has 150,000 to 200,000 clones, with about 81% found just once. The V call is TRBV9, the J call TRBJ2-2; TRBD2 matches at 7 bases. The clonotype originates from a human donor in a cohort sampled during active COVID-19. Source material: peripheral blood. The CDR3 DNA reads TGTGCCAGCAGCGGGGGACTAACTACCGGGGAGCTGTTTTTT. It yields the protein CASSGGLTTGELFF.